This TCR beta chain emerged from a study of blood T cell repertoires in COVID-19. Produced via immunoSEQ multiplex PCR; TCRdb's table is partial and in-frame only. Of 190,000 or so clones detected, approximately 86% appear once; the ten largest clones hold about 4.5%. The CDR3 spans 14 residues. The germline CDR1 and CDR2 sequences are KGHSH and LQKENI. V trimming: 7 bases; J trimming: 7 bases; junction bases outside the gene matches: 9. Sequences were obtained from PBMCs or T cells enriched from blood (not recorded which). The chain is built from TRBV18 and TRBJ1-4; 7 bases line up with TRBD1. The receptor's source is a woman aged 25 to 39 who had been exposed to COVID-19. CDR3: CASCRTGNREKLFF. DNA of the CDR3: TGTGCCAGCTGTCGGACAGGTAATCGTGAAAAACTGTTTTTT.